Listed here are 9 T cell receptor beta chains from one sample, sequenced in a study of control samples from healthy donors and cancer patients. Profiling relied on immunoSEQ multiplex PCR, and the TCRdb table lists in-frame clones only, not all of them. Of some 140,000 clones detected, roughly 92% appear once; the ten largest clones hold 11%. The sample comprised blood. These receptors all come from a man younger than 45 in good health.

The chain combines TRBV18 with TRBJ2-1; D gene ambiguous. Trimming stripped 2 bases from V and 5 bases from J, with 10 bases between. This CDR3 is built from 14 residues. Germline V CDR1 and CDR2: KGHSH, LQKENI. The CDR3 DNA reads TGTGCCAGCTCACCAACCGGTTATAACAATGAGCAGTTCTTC. It yields the protein CASSPTGYNNEQFF.

The chain recombines TRBV15 with TRBJ1-4, with 7 bases that match TRBD1. V trimming: 5 bases; J trimming: 8 bases; junction bases outside the gene matches: 8. The CDR3 sequence is 14 residues long. Germline V gene data show CDR1 as LNHNV and CDR2 as YYDKDF (reference sequence). CDR3 residues: CATSGWDSEEKLFF. CDR3 sequence (DNA): TGTGCCACCAGCGGCTGGGACAGCGAAGAAAAACTGTTTTTT.

The chain is built from TRBV19 and TRBJ1-5, with D perhaps matching TRBD1 (6 bases). The CDR3 extends over 18 amino acids. The germline gives CDR1 LNHDA, CDR2 SQIVND (reference sequence). V was pared by 6 bases and J by 0 bases, with 21 bases between. In DNA, the CDR3 is TGTGCCAGTAGGTTGGACGGGACACCTAGTAGTAGCAATCAGCCCCAGCATTTT. This codes for CASRLDGTPSSSNQPQHF. Complete variable domain (other parts from reference TRBV19 and TRBJ1-5): DGGITQSPKYLFRKEGQNVTLSCEQNLNHDAMYWYRQDPGQGLRLIYYSQIVNDFQKGDIAEGYSVSREKKESFPLTVTSAQKNPTAFYLCASRLDGTPSSSNQPQHFGDGTRLSIL.

The rearrangement joins TRBV30 to TRBJ1-2; D possibly corresponds to TRBD1 (5 bases). Germline CDR1 is GTSNPN and CDR2 is SVGIG (reference sequence). The germline V and J ends were trimmed by 3 bases and 7 bases, with 15 bases remaining between them. The CDR3 has 13 amino acids. The CDR3 region has the DNA TGTGCCTGGAGGGGAGGAGGGGTCTTTGGCTACACCTTC. Translating it yields CAWRGGGVFGYTF. Looking up the rest from reference TRBV30 and TRBJ1-2 gives the full variable domain: SQTIHQWPATLVQPVGSPLSLECTVEGTSNPNLYWYRQAAGRGLQLLFYSVGIGQISSEVPQNLSASRPQDRQFILSSKKLLLSDSGFYLCAWRGGGVFGYTFGSGTRLTVV.

The chain combines TRBV6-5 with TRBJ1-6; D gene ambiguous. The CDR3 covers 16 residues. CDR1 is MNHEY and CDR2 is SVGAGI in the germline V gene. Trimming cost V 0 bases and J 9 bases, with 15 bases left between them. The CDR3 DNA reads as TGTGCCAGCAGTTACTCGAGGCAGGCGTCGAGTTCACCCCTCCACTTT. Residues: CASSYSRQASSSPLHF.

This sequence joins TRBV28 and TRBJ2-7; unclear D gene. From germline, CDR1 is MDHEN and CDR2 SYDVKM. V shed 6 bases and J shed 4 bases, with 10 bases lying between them. CDR3 length: 12 residues. The CDR3 is CASSPPMYEQYF. The DNA for the CDR3 is TGTGCCAGCAGCCCCCCGATGTACGAGCAGTACTTC.

Note on this clone: This sample includes further DNA sequences coding for the same CDR3. The chain combines TRBV20-1 with TRBJ1-1; D is unresolved. Germline V gene lookup returns CDR1 DFQATT and CDR2 SNEGSKA (reference sequence). The CDR3 is made up of 10 amino acids. V was pared by 2 bases and J by 4 bases, with 2 bases between. The chain's CDR3 is CSARFTEAFF. DNA of the CDR3: TGCAGTGCTAGATTCACTGAAGCTTTCTTT.

V and J are TRBV18 and TRBJ2-3; D not certain. V shed 2 bases and J shed 5 bases, with 2 bases lying between them. This CDR3 is 11 amino acids long. CDR1 is KGHSH, CDR2 LQKENI, per germline. The CDR3 coding sequence is TGTGCCAGCTCACCAAGAGATACGCAGTATTTT. Translation: CASSPRDTQYF.

This rearrangement joins TRBV11-2 to TRBJ2-5, with TRBD2 matching 9 bases. The CDR3 covers 14 residues. After removal of 4 bases from V and 5 bases from J, the junction contained 5 bases not matched to a gene. Germline CDR1 SGHAT, CDR2 FQNNGV. CDR3 sequence reads: CASSWTSVVETQYF. CDR3 bases: TGTGCCAGCAGCTGGACTAGCGTGGTTGAGACCCAGTACTTC.